The rows below give T cell receptor beta chains drawn from one sample of a study of blood T cells in healthy people across ages. TCRdb analysed the 5' RACE reads with MiXCR anew, one entry per CDR3 protein. In the table there are just over 1 million distinct CDR3 sequences, 40% to 45% of which are singletons. The specimen was blood. These receptor sequences come from a woman aged 55-70 years in good health. Both conserved end residues are part of each CDR3.

cdr3_aa	j_call	v_call
CSAGPYSEDDWETQYF	TRBJ2-5	TRBV20-1
CAGSSRASGSSETQYF	TRBJ2-5	TRBV12-3/TRBV12-4
CASSVRLAGEQYF	TRBJ2-7	TRBV27
CASRGAGLDNQPQHF	TRBJ1-5	TRBV6-5
CASSEMEGGRMNEQFF	TRBJ2-1	TRBV2
CASSLYQRGTDTQYF	TRBJ2-3	TRBV27
CASSRAISTQSYEQYF	TRBJ2-7	TRBV7-8
CGGGSMYEQYF	TRBJ2-7	TRBV2
CASSESGTSRNEQFF	TRBJ2-1	TRBV27
CSARDSSPSGRDNEQFF	TRBJ2-1	TRBV20-1
CASSRAGTGAYGYTF	TRBJ1-2	TRBV12-3/TRBV12-4
CASRPSPGQGDEQYF	TRBJ2-7	TRBV14
CSVRDRGNYGYTF	TRBJ1-2	TRBV29-1
CASSSEGINYGYTF	TRBJ1-2	TRBV5-1
CASSLQSDNTEAFF	TRBJ1-1	TRBV12-3/TRBV12-4
CASSSGGPYYEQYF	.	TRBV12-3/TRBV12-4
CASSMGTGGLGEQYF	TRBJ2-7	TRBV6-5
CASGPQRELTYEQYF	TRBJ2-7	TRBV27
CSVVAGRGTYNEQYF	.	TRBV29-1
CASSYSRGSPGEQFF	TRBJ2-1	TRBV6-6
CASSVGFQETQYF	TRBJ2-5	TRBV2
CASSYGQGLMNTEAFF	TRBJ1-1	TRBV6-5
CASSPAGWTGELFF	TRBJ2-2	TRBV7-9
CASSQEPSGRTNNEQYF	TRBJ2-4	TRBV4-2
CAISEIWGTDTQYF	TRBJ2-3	TRBV10-3
CARSGEGTSYEQYF	TRBJ2-7	TRBV2
CASSSTGARTDTQYF	TRBJ2-3	TRBV28
CSARGWTSGRGSTDTQYF	TRBJ2-3	TRBV20-1
CASATAGGDEQFF	TRBJ2-1	TRBV28
CASRGLRAGEGTDTQYF	TRBJ2-3	TRBV5-1
CSVGGRSGANVLTF	TRBJ2-6	TRBV29-1
CASSQLSGSYNEQFF	TRBJ2-1	TRBV3-1
CASSEGRGVSEQYF	TRBJ2-7	TRBV12-3/TRBV12-4
CNVASSLETQYF	TRBJ2-5	TRBV29-1
CSAEGQGYEQYF	TRBJ2-7	TRBV29-1
CSANRGQDTQYF	TRBJ2-3	TRBV29-1
CSVEVVGPRETQYF	TRBJ2-5	TRBV29-1
CSVEDSFHTGELFF	TRBJ2-2	TRBV29-1
CASSRWDGQTSPLHF	TRBJ1-6	TRBV5-1
CASSWGLAGGHPPETQYF	TRBJ2-5	TRBV7-6
CASRKGETQYF	TRBJ2-5	TRBV6-6
CASSLDFGRQNEQFF	TRBJ2-1	TRBV11-2